The clone carrying this T cell receptor (beta chain) was seen only a few times. Germline CDR1 and CDR2: MNHEY and SVGAGI. The CDR3 runs to 14 residues. V lost 7 bases to trimming and J lost 6 bases, with 19 bases between them. These data originate in a study of blood T cell repertoires in COVID-19. The assay was immunoSEQ multiplex PCR, and TCRdb's table has in-frame clones only and misses some. Of approximately 260,000 clones in the sample, 70% to 85% are singletons; the top ten hold roughly a tenth. The specimen was peripheral blood. The V gene is TRBV6-5, the J gene TRBJ2-7, with a possible D match to TRBD2 (6 bases). This receptor was obtained from an elderly woman with acute or convalescent COVID-19. In DNA form, the CDR3 reads TGTGCCAGCATCCAAGTTGGGAGGAGCGGCGAGCAGTACTTC. Translating gives CASIQVGRSGEQYF.